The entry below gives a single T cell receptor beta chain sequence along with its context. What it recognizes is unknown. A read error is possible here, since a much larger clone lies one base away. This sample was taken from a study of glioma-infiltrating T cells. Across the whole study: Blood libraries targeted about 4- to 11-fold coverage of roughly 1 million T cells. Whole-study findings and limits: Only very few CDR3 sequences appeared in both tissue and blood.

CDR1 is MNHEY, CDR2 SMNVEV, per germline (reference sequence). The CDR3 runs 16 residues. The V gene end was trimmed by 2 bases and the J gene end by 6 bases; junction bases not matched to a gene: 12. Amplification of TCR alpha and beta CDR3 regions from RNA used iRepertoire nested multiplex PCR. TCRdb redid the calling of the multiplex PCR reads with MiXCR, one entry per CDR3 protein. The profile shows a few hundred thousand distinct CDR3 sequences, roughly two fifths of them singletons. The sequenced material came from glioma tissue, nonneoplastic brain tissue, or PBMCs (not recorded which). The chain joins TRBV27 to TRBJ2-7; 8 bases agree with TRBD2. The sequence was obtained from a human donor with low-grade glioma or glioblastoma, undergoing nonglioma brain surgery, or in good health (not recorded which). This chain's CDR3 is CASSLVGAGGPAEQYF. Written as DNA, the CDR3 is TGTGCCAGCAGTTTAGTGGGGGCGGGAGGCCCAGCCGAGCAGTACTTC.